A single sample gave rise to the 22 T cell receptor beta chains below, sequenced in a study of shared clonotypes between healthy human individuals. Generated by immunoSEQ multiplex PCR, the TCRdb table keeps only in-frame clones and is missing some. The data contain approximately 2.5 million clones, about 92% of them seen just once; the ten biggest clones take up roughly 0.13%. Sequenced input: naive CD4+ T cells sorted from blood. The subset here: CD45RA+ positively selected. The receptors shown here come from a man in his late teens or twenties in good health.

This CDR3 is CASSFRTGRGNYGYTF. CDR3 nucleotides: TGTGCCAGCAGCTTTCGGACAGGGAGGGGCAACTATGGCTACACCTTC. The chain combines TRBV5-4 with TRBJ1-2; TRBD1 aligns across 8 bases. Looked up from germline, CDR1 is SGHNT and CDR2 is YYREEE (reference sequence). V lost 2 bases and J lost 2; bases outside the gene matches: 8. The CDR3 runs to 16 residues.

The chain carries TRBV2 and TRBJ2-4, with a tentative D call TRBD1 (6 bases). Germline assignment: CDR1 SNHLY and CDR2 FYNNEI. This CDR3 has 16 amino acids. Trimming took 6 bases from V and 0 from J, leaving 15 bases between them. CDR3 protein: CASRNWTEIAKNIQYF. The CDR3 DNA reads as TGTGCCAGCAGAAACTGGACAGAGATAGCCAAAAACATTCAGTACTTC.

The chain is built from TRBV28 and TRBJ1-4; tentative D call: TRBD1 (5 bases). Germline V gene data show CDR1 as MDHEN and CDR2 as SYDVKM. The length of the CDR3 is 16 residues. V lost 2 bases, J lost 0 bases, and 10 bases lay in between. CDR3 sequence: CASSLGGISTNEKLFF. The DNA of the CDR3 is TGTGCCAGCAGTTTAGGGGGTATCTCAACTAATGAAAAACTGTTTTTT.

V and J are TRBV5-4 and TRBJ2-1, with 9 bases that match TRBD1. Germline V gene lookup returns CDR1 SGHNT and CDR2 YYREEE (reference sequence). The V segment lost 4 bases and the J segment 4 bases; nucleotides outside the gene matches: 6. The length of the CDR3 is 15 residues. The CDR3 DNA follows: TGTGCCAGCAGCCAAGCCGGGACAGGGTACAATGAGCAGTTCTTC. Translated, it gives CASSQAGTGYNEQFF. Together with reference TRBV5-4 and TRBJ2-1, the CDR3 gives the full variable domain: ETGVTQSPTHLIKTRGQQVTLRCSSQSGHNTVSWYQQALGQGPQFIFQYYREEENGRGNFPPRFSGLQFPNYSSELNVNALELDDSALYLCASSQAGTGYNEQFFGPGTRLTVL.

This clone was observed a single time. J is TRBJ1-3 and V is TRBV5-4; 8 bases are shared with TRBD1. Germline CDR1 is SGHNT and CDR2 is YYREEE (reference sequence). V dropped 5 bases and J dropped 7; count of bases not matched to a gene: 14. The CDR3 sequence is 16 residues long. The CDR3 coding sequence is TGTGCCAGCAGTTTCGACAGGGGCCGTTTCGCGAACACCATATATTTT. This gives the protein CASSFDRGRFANTIYF.

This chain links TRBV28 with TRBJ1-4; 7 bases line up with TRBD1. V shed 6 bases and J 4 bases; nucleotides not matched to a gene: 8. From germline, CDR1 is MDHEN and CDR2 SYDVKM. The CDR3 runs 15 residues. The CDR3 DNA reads TGTGCCAGCAGCCTCCCCGGACAGGTTAATGAAAAACTGTTTTTT. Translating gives CASSLPGQVNEKLFF.

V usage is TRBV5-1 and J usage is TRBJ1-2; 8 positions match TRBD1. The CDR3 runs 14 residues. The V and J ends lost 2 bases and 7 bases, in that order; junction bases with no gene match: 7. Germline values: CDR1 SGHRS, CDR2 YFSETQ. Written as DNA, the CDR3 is TGCGCCAGCAGCTTTATGGACAGGGAGTCTGGCTACACCTTC. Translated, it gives CASSFMDRESGYTF. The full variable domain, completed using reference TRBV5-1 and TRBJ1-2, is KAGVTQTPRYLIKTRGQQVTLSCSPISGHRSVSWYQQTPGQGLQFLFEYFSETQRNKGNFPGRFSGRQFSNSRSEMNVSTLELGDSALYLCASSFMDRESGYTFGSGTRLTVV.

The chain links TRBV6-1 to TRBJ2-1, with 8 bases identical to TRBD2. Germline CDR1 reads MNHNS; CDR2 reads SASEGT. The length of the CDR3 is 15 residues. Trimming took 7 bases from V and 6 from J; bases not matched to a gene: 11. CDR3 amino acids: CASIDMLAGSNEQFF. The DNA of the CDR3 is TGTGCCAGCATCGACATGTTAGCGGGGAGCAATGAGCAGTTCTTC.

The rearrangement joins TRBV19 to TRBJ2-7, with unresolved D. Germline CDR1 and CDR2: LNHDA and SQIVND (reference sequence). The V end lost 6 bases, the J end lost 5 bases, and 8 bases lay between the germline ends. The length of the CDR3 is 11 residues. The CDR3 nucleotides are TGTGCCAGTAGGCTAAGGGACGAGCAGTACTTC. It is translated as CASRLRDEQYF.

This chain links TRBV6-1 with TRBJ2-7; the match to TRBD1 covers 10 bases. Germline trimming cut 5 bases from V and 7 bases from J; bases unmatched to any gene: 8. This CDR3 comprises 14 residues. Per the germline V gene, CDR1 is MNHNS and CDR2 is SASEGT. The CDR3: CASSPRDRGGEQYF. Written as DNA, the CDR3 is TGTGCCAGCAGTCCCCGGGACAGGGGTGGTGAGCAGTACTTC.

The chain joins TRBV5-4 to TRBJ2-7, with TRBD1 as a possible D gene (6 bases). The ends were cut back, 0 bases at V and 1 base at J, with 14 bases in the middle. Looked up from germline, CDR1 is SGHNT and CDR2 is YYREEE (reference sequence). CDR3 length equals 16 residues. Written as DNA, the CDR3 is TGTGCCAGCAGCTTGGCCGCACAGGGAAGGTCCTACGAGCAGTACTTC. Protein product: CASSLAAQGRSYEQYF.

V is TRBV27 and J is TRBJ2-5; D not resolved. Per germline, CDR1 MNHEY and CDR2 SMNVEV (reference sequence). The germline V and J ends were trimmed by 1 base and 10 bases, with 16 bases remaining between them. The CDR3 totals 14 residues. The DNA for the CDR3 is TGTGCCAGCAGTTTATTTGCCAAGCCCGAGGACCAGTACTTC. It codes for CASSLFAKPEDQYF.

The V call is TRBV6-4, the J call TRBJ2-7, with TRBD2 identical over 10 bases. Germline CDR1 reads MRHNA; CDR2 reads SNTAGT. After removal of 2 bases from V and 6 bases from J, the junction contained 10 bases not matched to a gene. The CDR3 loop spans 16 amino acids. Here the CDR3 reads CASSDRGTSAQPEQYF. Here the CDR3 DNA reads TGTGCCAGCAGTGACCGCGGGACTAGCGCCCAGCCCGAGCAGTACTTC.

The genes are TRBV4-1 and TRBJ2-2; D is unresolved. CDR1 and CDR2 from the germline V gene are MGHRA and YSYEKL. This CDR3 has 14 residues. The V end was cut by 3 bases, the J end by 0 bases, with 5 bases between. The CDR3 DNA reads TGCGCCAGCAGCCACAGCGCGAACACCGGGGAGCTGTTTTTT. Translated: CASSHSANTGELFF.

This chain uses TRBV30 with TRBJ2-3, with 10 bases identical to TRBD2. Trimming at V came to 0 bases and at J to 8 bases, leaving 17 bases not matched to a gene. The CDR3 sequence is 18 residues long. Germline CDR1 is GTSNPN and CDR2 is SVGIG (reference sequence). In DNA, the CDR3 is TGTGCCTGGAGTGTAGGCGAACTAGCGGGAATCGCGCCAACTACGCAGTATTTT. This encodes CAWSVGELAGIAPTTQYF.

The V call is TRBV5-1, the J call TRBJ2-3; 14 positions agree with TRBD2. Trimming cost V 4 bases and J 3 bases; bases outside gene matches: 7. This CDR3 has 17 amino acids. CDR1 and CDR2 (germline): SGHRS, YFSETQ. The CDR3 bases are TGCGCCAGCAGCGAGACTAGCGGGGGGGCCCGTACAGATACGCAGTATTTT. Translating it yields CASSETSGGARTDTQYF. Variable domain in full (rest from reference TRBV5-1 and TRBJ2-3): KAGVTQTPRYLIKTRGQQVTLSCSPISGHRSVSWYQQTPGQGLQFLFEYFSETQRNKGNFPGRFSGRQFSNSRSEMNVSTLELGDSALYLCASSETSGGARTDTQYFGPGTRLTVL.

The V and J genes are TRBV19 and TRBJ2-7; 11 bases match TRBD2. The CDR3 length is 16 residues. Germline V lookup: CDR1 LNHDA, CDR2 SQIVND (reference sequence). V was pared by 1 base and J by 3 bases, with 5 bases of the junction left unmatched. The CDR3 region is CASSIARTSGHYEQYF. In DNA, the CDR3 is TGTGCCAGTAGTATAGCCCGGACTAGCGGGCACTACGAGCAGTACTTC.

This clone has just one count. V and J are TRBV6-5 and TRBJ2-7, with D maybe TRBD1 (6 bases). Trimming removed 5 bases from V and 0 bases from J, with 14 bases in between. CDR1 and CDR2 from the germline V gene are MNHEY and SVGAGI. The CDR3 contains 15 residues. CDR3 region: CASSITGTSSYEQYF. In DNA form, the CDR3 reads TGTGCCAGCAGTATAACGGGGACATCCTCCTACGAGCAGTACTTC.

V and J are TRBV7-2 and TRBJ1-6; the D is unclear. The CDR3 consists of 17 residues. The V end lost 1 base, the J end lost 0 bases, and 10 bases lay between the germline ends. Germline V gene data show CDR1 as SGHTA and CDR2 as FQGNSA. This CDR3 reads CASSLGGPGSYNSPLHF. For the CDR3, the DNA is TGTGCCAGCAGCTTAGGTGGACCGGGCTCCTATAATTCACCCCTCCACTTT.

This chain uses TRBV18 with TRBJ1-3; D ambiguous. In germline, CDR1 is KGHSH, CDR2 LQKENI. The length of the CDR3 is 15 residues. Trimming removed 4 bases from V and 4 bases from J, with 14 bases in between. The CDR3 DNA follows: TGTGCCAGCTCACTTATACCGGTATTGGGAAACACCATATATTTT. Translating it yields CASSLIPVLGNTIYF.

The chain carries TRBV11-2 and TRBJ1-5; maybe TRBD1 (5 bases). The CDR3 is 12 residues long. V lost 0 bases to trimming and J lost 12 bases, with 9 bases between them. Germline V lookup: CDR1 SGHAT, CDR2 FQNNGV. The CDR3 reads CASSLDLGGQHF. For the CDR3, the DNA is TGTGCCAGCAGCTTAGATCTGGGGGGCCAGCATTTT.

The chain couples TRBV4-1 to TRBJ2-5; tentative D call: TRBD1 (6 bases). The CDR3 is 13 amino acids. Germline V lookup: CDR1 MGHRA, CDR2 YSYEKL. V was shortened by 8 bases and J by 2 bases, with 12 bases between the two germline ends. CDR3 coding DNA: TGCGCCAGCCGCCGGCAGGGGCAAGAGACCCAGTACTTC. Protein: CASRRQGQETQYF.